The rows below give T cell receptor beta chains drawn from one sample of a study of blood T cell repertoires in COVID-19. Clones were sequenced by immunoSEQ multiplex PCR, and TCRdb holds only the in-frame ones, with some missing. The sample yields 43,000 or so clones, around 83% seen once. Material for sequencing was peripheral blood. These receptors were taken from a man in his sixties with active COVID-19. The CDR3 runs from the conserved cysteine through the conserved F or W. Each record gives: J gene, clone size, V gene, D gene, CDR3 protein, CDR3 DNA. A D gene is named only where the DNA matches it firmly. Clone size is not always given. Where it is, it says once, few, many or a class for expanded clones.

>TRBJ1-2|few|TRBV19|.
CASSINTGLAF
TGTGCCAGTAGTATTAACACAGGTTTGGCCTTC
>TRBJ2-7|.|TRBV28|TRBD1
CASSLSPGQGPYEQYF
TGTGCCAGCAGTTTATCTCCTGGACAGGGACCCTACGAGCAGTACTTC
>TRBJ1-5|medium-sized|TRBV27|TRBD1
CASSFNRGPPQHF
TGTGCCAGCAGTTTCAACAGGGGTCCCCCCCAGCATTTT
>TRBJ2-7|.|TRBV28|TRBD2
CATRTSGSYEQYF
TGTGCCACCAGGACTAGCGGGAGCTACGAGCAGTACTTC
>TRBJ2-1|.|TRBV19|TRBD2
CASSPGLAGGYNEQFF
TGTGCCAGTAGCCCAGGACTAGCGGGAGGCTACAATGAGCAGTTCTTC
>TRBJ1-5|few|TRBV5-1|TRBD1
CASSLPDRGRNQPQHF
TGCGCCAGCAGCTTGCCCGACAGGGGACGCAATCAGCCCCAGCATTTT
>TRBJ1-3|few|TRBV18|.
CASSPRQISGNTIYF
TGTGCCAGCTCACCTAGACAAATCTCTGGAAACACCATATATTTT
>TRBJ1-1|few|TRBV27|.
CASSFPLPDRLQLNPNTEAFF
TGTGCCAGCAGTTTCCCTCTCCCCGACAGGCTGCAGCTAAACCCGAACACTGAAGCTTTCTTT
>TRBJ2-7|few|TRBV20-1|TRBD2
CSASKGGSNVNEQYF
TGCAGTGCTAGTAAGGGCGGGAGTAACGTGAACGAGCAGTACTTC
>TRBJ1-1|once|TRBV28|TRBD1
CASSLLSDRGVEAFF
TGTGCCAGCAGTTTACTGTCTGACAGGGGCGTTGAAGCTTTCTTT
>TRBJ2-7|.|TRBV9|.
CASSVEDRYEQYF
TGTGCCAGCAGCGTAGAGGACAGATACGAGCAGTACTTC
>TRBJ1-1|.|TRBV7-9|TRBD1
CASSFTGTGNTEAFF
TGTGCCAGCAGCTTTACCGGGACAGGGAACACTGAAGCTTTCTTT
>TRBJ2-7|.|TRBV5-1|.
CASSPGENEQYF
TGCGCCAGCAGTCCAGGGGAGAACGAGCAGTACTTC